A selection of T cell receptor beta chains follows, all from one sample in a study of T-cell memory formation after mild COVID-19. TCRdb fed the 5' RACE reads into MiXCR, producing one record per CDR3 protein. The data contain about 470,000 distinct CDR3 sequences, 25% of them singletons. Sequenced input: PBMCs or a T cell subset sorted from them (not recorded which). The receptors here all came from an adult woman who had mild COVID-19 (a few samples of this study predate the infection). Cell type and time point are not known. Both conserved end residues are part of each CDR3. The order of the fields is clone size, D gene, J gene, V gene, CDR3 DNA, CDR3 protein. A D gene is named only where the DNA matches it firmly. The size field is filled for only some rows; it gives once, few, many or a size class.

>few|-|TRBJ2-3|TRBV20-1
TGCAGTGCTAGCTGGACTGAGCCGGGCACAGATACGCAGTATTTT
CSASWTEPGTDTQYF
>once|TRBD2|TRBJ2-7|TRBV19
TGTGCCAGTGGGCCTAGCGGGACTCCCGAGCAGTACTTC
CASGPSGTPEQYF
>-|-|TRBJ2-3|TRBV3-1
TGTGCCAGCAGCCAGGACTGGGGGGAAGATACGCAGTATTTT
CASSQDWGEDTQYF
>many|-|TRBJ2-1|TRBV3-1
TGTGCCAGCAGCCCGACGTTTGGATGGCACAATGAGCAGTTCTTC
CASSPTFGWHNEQFF
>-|TRBD1|TRBJ1-1|TRBV4-1
TGCGCCAGCAGCCAAGGGGACAGGTTGAACACTGAAGCTTTCTTT
CASSQGDRLNTEAFF
>few|TRBD2|TRBJ2-3|TRBV29-1
TGCAGCGTTGAAGTAAGCGGGGGCCGCGCCGATACGCAGTATTTT
CSVEVSGGRADTQYF
>few|-|TRBJ2-5|TRBV7-9
TGTGCCAGCAGCTTATCAAACAGGGTTGAGACCCAGTACTTC
CASSLSNRVETQYF
>-|-|TRBJ2-5|TRBV30
TGTGCCTGGAGCGCGGGACCCTTTTTCGGGACCCAGTACTTC
CAWSAGPFFGTQYF
>few|-|TRBJ2-3|TRBV6-5
TGTGCCAGCAGGATGGGCTTACCTAGCACAGATACGCAGTATTTT
CASRMGLPSTDTQYF
>-|TRBD1|TRBJ1-2|TRBV6-1
TGTGCCAGCAGTGAAGGACAGGGAAATGGCTACACCTTC
CASSEGQGNGYTF
>-|-|TRBJ2-1|TRBV7-8
TGTGCCAGCAGCCCGATGGACCTGCGGAATGAGCAGTTCTTC
CASSPMDLRNEQFF
>few|TRBD2|TRBJ2-2|TRBV6-6
TGTGCCAGCAGTGGACTAGTTGCCGGGGAGCTGTTTTTT
CASSGLVAGELFF
>-|-|TRBJ2-2|TRBV6-2/TRBV6-3
TGTGCCAGCAGTTCTGTCGGGGAGCTGTTTTTT
CASSSVGELFF
>-|-|TRBJ2-1|TRBV5-6
TGTGCCAGCAGCTTGGGTGGGACGGGTGAGCAGTTCTTC
CASSLGGTGEQFF
>few|TRBD2|TRBJ2-3|TRBV12-3/TRBV12-4
TGTGCCAGCAGTTCCGGGACTAGCGTAGTTCATACGCAGTATTTT
CASSSGTSVVHTQYF
>few|-|TRBJ1-2|TRBV6-2/TRBV6-3
TGTGCCAGCAGTTATAACTATGGCTACACCTTC
CASSYNYGYTF
>-|-|TRBJ2-7|TRBV7-8
TGTGCCAGCAGCACCGATCCCAGGGACCCCGCCTACGAGCAGTACTTC
CASSTDPRDPAYEQYF
>many|-|TRBJ2-5|TRBV7-6
TGTGCCAGCAGCTTAGGGGGGCCGGAGACCCAGTACTTC
CASSLGGPETQYF
>-|TRBD1|TRBJ2-1|TRBV9
TGTGCCAGCAGCGTAGAGACCAGACAGGGTGAGCAGTTCTTC
CASSVETRQGEQFF
>-|TRBD1|TRBJ1-5|TRBV20-1
TGCAGTGCCATCGGGACAGGCAATCAGCCCCAGCATTTT
CSAIGTGNQPQHF
>-|TRBD2|TRBJ2-1|TRBV5-6
TGTGCCAGCAGCTACCGGACTAGTACCTACAATGAGCAGTTCTTC
CASSYRTSTYNEQFF
>-|-|TRBJ2-7|TRBV29-1
TGCAGCGTTGAGGTCGCGGGGCTTGGTAACGAGCAGTACTTC
CSVEVAGLGNEQYF
>few|-|TRBJ1-1|TRBV13
TGTGCCAGCAGATCTAGGGGGACTGAAGCTTTCTTT
CASRSRGTEAFF
>few|-|TRBJ2-7|TRBV5-1
TGCGCCAGCAGCTTGGATCCAGGGCTCTCCTACGAGCAGTACTTC
CASSLDPGLSYEQYF
>-|-|TRBJ2-3|TRBV11-2
TGTGCCAGCAGCGAATACGTTGAGAGTGTTTCAGATACGCAGTATTTT
CASSEYVESVSDTQYF
>-|TRBD2|TRBJ2-1|TRBV20-1
TGCAGTGCTAGAGATCTAAACCCTAGCGGGGGTTCGTCCTACAATGAGCAGTTCTTC
CSARDLNPSGGSSYNEQFF
>-|TRBD1|TRBJ2-1|TRBV29-1
TGCAGCGTTGGATCAGGGGGTGAGCAGTTCTTC
CSVGSGGEQFF
>few|-|TRBJ1-2|TRBV3-1
TGTGCCAGCAGCCAAGTGGAAGACTACACCTTC
CASSQVEDYTF
>-|-|TRBJ1-2|TRBV20-1
TGCAGTGCTAGACCTCGGCTTGATGGCTACACCTTC
CSARPRLDGYTF
>-|-|TRBJ2-7|TRBV19
TGTGCCAGTAGTAGGCGGTCCGGCACCCACTCCTACGAGCAGTACTTC
CASSRRSGTHSYEQYF
>-|-|TRBJ2-2|TRBV28
TGTGCCAGCAGGCCTCCCTTAACCGGGGAGCTGTTTTTT
CASRPPLTGELFF
>few|-|TRBJ2-7|TRBV20-1
TGCAGTGCTAGAGATAGGGCCCCACAGTCCTACGAGCAGTACTTC
CSARDRAPQSYEQYF
>few|-|TRBJ2-7|TRBV18
TGTGCCAGCTCACCAATACAGGGTTACGCCTACGAGCAGTACTTC
CASSPIQGYAYEQYF
>few|-|TRBJ2-1|TRBV4-3
TGCGCCAGCAGCCCTTACACCGGGACAGAGCAGTTCTTC
CASSPYTGTEQFF
>few|TRBD1|TRBJ2-7|TRBV20-1
TGCAGTGAGCAAAGACAGGGGGTAGTCTACGAGCAGTACTTC
CSEQRQGVVYEQYF